This T cell receptor beta chain was identified during a study of blood T cell repertoires in COVID-19 (dated by TCRdb to 2018 to 2020). Background on the whole study: The collaborator samples originated in the United States, Italy and Spain and spanned the acute and convalescent phases of COVID-19. The sample metadata nearly always contained a de-identified subject ID, COVID-19 status, age in years and sex. Deeply sampled blood TCRbeta repertoires from subjects exposed to, actively infected with, or recovered from COVID-19 were included in the dataset. The material from the prospective study consisted of cDNA or gDNA derived from T cells, B-cell-depleted T cells, or PBMCs. HLA class I and class II types, where available, came from metadata supplied by the sample provider rather than from assay-based typing. The repertoires were released in a freely available public database intended as a resource for research on the immune response to SARS-CoV-2. Samples were obtained from the ongoing ImmuneRACE study (first 160 participants) and from 950 to 1,500 subjects provided by 6 global collaborators.

To note about this clone: Its antigen is not yet known. The record has no base qualities; no much larger clone is one base away.

Whole blood was collected in K2EDTA tubes by collaborating institutions according to the institutions' own protocols. For TCRbeta analysis, collaborator samples were shipped as frozen whole blood, as isolated PBMCs, or as DNA extracted from either sample type. TCRbeta CDR3 regions were amplified from genomic DNA using the immunoSEQ Assay, a bias-controlled multiplex PCR. In the authors' own workflow: The number of nucleated cells in each sample was estimated by amplification of reference gene primers within the assay. To quantify the absolute abundance of each unique TCRbeta CDR3 rearrangement, sequence reads were collapsed and filtered. For each sample, productive Simpson clonality was calculated as the square root of Simpson's diversity index over productive rearrangements. This is the immuneACCESS table as TCRdb keeps it, with only in-frame sequences that have V and J called. A part of the clones is gone; compared with another copy, unresolved V genes explain less than half, and the rest is unexplained. That table supplies the V and J calls and clone size; D and trimming were determined from the DNA. The sample contains approximately 450,000 clones, about 89% of them found a single time. The ten largest clones add up to over 4% of the sample.

The germline V gene (reference sequence) sets CDR1 to LGHDT and CDR2 to YNNKEL. The CDR3, cysteine through phenylalanine, is 15 amino acids long. Left in the record is the CDR3 DNA by itself, 45 bases read in frame from the first base. V has 3 bases trimmed and J has 8 bases trimmed; junction bases matching no gene number 5. The research as a whole found: Clinical and demographic metadata were provided uncurated, with the amount varying by source and participant.

Recombination linked TRBV3-1 (or the pseudogene TRBV3-2) to TRBJ2-1; 12 central bases correspond to TRBD2. The material sequenced was peripheral blood. The receptor was derived from a woman in her twenties or thirties with acute or convalescent COVID-19. The CDR3 is CASSHLAGGVHEQFF. The nucleotide sequence is TGTGCCAGCAGCCACCTAGCGGGGGGGGTGCATGAGCAGTTCTTC.